The entry that follows covers one T cell receptor (beta chain) sequence. Clones were read by immunoSEQ multiplex PCR, and TCRdb kept only the in-frame ones, dropping some. The data contain 230,000 or so clones, roughly 94% of them seen just once; the ten biggest clones take up approximately 1.4%. Trimming pared 4 bases from V and 3 bases from J, leaving 12 bases between. Germline loops: CDR1 SGHVS, CDR2 FQNEAQ. CDR3 length: 15 amino acids. This entry belongs to a study of control samples from healthy donors and cancer patients. The material sequenced was blood. The chain recombines TRBV7-8 with TRBJ2-2; a possible D gene is TRBD1 (6 bases). This TCR was sampled from a man aged 45-60 years in good health. This CDR3 is CASSSGVGDTGELFF. The DNA for the CDR3 is TGTGCCAGCAGCTCAGGGGTAGGAGACACCGGGGAGCTGTTTTTT.